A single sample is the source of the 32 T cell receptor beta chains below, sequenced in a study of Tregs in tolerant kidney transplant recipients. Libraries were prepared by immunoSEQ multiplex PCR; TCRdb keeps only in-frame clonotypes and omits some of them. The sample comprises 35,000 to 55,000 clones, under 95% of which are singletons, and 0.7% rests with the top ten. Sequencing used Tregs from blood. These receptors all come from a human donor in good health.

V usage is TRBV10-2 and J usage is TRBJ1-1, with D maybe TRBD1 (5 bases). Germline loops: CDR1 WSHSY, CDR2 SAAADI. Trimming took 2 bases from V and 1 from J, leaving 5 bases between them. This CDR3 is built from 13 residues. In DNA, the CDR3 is TGCGCCAGCAGTGAGGGGGCGAACACTGAAGCTTTCTTT. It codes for CASSEGANTEAFF.

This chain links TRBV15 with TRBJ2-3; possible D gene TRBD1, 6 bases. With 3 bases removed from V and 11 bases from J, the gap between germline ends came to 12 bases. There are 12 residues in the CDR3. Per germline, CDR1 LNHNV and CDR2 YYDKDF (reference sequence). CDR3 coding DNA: TGTGCCACCAGCAGGGACCGACAGGTGCAGTATTTT. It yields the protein CATSRDRQVQYF.

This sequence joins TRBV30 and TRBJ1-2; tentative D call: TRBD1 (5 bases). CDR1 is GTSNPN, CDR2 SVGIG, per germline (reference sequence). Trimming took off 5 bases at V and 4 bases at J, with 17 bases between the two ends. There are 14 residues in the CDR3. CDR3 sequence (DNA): TGTGCCTGGGGTCGGGACTGGACCCCCTATGGCTACACCTTC. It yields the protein CAWGRDWTPYGYTF.

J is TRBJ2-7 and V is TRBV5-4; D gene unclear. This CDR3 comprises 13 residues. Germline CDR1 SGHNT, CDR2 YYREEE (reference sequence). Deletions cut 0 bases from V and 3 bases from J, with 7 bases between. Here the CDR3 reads CASSLDPSYEQYF. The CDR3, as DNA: TGTGCCAGCAGCTTGGACCCGAGCTACGAGCAGTACTTC. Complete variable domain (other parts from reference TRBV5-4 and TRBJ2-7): ETGVTQSPTHLIKTRGQQVTLRCSSQSGHNTVSWYQQALGQGPQFIFQYYREEENGRGNFPPRFSGLQFPNYSSELNVNALELDDSALYLCASSLDPSYEQYFGPGTRLTVT.

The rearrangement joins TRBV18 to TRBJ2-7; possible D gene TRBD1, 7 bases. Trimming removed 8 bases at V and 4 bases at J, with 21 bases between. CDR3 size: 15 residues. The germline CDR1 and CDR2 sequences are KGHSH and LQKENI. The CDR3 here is CASAPTRDSTYEQYF. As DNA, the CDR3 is TGTGCCAGCGCCCCCACGCGGGACAGTACTTACGAGCAGTACTTC.

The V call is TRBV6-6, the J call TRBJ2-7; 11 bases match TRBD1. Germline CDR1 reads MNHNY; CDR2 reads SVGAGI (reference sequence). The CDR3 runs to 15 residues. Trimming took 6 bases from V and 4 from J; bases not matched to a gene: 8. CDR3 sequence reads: CASSQGQGAAYEQYF. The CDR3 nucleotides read TGTGCCAGCAGCCAAGGACAGGGGGCTGCTTACGAGCAGTACTTC.

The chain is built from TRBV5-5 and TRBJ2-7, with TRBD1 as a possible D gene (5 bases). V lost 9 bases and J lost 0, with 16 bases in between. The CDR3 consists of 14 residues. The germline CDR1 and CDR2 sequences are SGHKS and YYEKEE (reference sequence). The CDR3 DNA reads TGTGCCACTTCCTCAGGGATCCCCTCCTACGAGCAGTACTTC. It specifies CATSSGIPSYEQYF.

The CDR3 reads CASSETRGGGTNANTGELFF. CDR3 DNA sequence: TGCGCCAGCAGTGAAACACGGGGCGGGGGGACTAACGCGAACACCGGGGAGCTGTTTTTT. The chain uses TRBV10-2 and TRBJ2-2; 8 nucleotides align to TRBD2. CDR3 size: 20 residues. Germline V gene sequence: CDR1 WSHSY, CDR2 SAAADI. V was clipped by 3 bases and J by 0 bases; unmatched bases: 15.

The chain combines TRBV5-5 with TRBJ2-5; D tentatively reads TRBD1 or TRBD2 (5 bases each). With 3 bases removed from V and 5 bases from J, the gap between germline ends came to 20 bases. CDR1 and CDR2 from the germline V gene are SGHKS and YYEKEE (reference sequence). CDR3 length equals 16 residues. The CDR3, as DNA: TGTGCCAGCAGCTCCCACCCCCCCAGGGAGTTGGAGACCCAGTACTTC. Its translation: CASSSHPPRELETQYF.

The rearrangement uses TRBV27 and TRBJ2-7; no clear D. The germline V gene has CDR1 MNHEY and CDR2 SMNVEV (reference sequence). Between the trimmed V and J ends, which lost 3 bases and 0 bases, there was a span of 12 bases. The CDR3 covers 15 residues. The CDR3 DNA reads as TGTGCCAGCAGTTTTAACTGGCGGTACTCCTACGAGCAGTACTTC. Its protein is CASSFNWRYSYEQYF.

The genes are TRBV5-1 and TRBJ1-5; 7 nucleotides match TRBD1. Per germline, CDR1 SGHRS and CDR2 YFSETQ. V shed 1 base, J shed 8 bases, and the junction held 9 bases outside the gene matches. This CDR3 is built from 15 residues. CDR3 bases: TGCGCCAGCAGCTTGAGGGGACAGTCCCCAGAGCCCCAGCATTTT. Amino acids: CASSLRGQSPEPQHF.

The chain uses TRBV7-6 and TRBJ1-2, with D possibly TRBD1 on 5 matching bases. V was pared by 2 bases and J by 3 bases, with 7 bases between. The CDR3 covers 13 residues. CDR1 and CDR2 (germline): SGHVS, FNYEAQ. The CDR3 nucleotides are TGTGCCAGCAGCTTACAGGGCTACTATGGCTACACCTTC. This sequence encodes CASSLQGYYGYTF.

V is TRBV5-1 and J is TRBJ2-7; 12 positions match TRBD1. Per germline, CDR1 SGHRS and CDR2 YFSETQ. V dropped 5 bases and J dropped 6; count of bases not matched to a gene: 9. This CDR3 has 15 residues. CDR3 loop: CASRVSGQGAGEQYF. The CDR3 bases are TGCGCCAGCAGAGTCTCGGGACAGGGGGCGGGCGAGCAGTACTTC.

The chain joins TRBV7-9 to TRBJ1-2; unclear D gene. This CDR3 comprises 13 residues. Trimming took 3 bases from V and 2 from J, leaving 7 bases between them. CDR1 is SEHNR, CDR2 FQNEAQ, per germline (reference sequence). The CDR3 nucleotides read TGTGCCAGCAGCTTCATGGAGAACTATGGCTACACCTTC. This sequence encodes CASSFMENYGYTF.

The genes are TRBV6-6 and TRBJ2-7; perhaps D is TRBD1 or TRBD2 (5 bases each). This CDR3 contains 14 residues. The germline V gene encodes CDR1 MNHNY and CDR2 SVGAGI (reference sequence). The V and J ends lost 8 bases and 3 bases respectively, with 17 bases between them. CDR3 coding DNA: TGTGCCAGCGCCTGGGACCGGCACTACTACGAGCAGTACTTC. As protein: CASAWDRHYYEQYF.

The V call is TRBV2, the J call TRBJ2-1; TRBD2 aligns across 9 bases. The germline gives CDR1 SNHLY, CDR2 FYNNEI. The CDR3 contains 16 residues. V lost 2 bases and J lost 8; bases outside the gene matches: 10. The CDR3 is CASSEFPLAGRDEQFF. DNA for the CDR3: TGTGCCAGCAGTGAATTTCCGCTAGCGGGAAGGGATGAGCAGTTCTTC.

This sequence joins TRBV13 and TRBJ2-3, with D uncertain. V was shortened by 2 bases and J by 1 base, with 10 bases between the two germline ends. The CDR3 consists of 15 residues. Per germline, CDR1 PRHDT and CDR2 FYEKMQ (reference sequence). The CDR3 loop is CASSLRLGRTDTQYF. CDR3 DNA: TGTGCCAGCAGCTTACGGCTAGGCCGCACAGATACGCAGTATTTT.

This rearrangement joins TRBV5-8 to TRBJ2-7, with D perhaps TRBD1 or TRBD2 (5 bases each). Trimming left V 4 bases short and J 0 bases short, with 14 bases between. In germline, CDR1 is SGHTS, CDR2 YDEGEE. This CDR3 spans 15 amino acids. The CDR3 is CASSRGTFLSYEQYF. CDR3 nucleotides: TGTGCCAGCAGCCGAGGGACCTTCCTCTCCTACGAGCAGTACTTC.

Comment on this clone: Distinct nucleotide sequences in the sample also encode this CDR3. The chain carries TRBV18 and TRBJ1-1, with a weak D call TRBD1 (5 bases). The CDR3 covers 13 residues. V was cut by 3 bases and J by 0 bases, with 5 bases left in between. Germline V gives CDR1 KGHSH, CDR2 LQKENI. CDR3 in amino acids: CASSPGLNTEAFF. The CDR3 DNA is TGTGCCAGCTCACCGGGGCTGAACACTGAAGCTTTCTTT.

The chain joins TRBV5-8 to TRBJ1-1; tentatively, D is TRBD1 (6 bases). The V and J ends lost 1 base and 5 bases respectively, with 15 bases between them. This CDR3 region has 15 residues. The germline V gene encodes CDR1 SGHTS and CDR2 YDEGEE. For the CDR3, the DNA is TGTGCCAGCAGCTTGCCCGAGGGGGGAAGGACTGAAGCTTTCTTT. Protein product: CASSLPEGGRTEAFF.

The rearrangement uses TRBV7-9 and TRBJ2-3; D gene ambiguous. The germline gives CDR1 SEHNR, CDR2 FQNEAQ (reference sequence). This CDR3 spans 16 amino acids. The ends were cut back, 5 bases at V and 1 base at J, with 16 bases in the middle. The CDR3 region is CASSQKKPLGTDTQYF. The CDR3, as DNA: TGTGCCAGCAGCCAAAAGAAGCCTTTAGGCACAGATACGCAGTATTTT.

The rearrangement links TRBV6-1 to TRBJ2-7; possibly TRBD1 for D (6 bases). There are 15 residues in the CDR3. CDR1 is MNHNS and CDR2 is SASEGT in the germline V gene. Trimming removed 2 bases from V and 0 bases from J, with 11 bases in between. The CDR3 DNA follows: TGTGCCAGCAGTGAAATCAGGGGATTCTCCTACGAGCAGTACTTC. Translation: CASSEIRGFSYEQYF.

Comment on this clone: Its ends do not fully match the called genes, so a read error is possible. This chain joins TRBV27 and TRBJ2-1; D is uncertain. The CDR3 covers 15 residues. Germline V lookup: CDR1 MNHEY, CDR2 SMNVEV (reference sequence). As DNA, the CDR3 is TGTGCCAGCAGTTTGAGAGACATCGTCTACGATGAGCAGTTCTTC. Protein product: CASSLRDIVYDEQFF.

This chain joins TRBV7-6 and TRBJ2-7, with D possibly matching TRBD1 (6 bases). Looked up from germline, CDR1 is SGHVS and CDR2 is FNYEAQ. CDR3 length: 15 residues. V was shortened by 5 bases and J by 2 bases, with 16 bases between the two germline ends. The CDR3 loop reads CASSTRPTGAYEQYF. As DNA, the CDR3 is TGTGCCAGCAGCACTAGACCGACAGGTGCCTACGAGCAGTACTTC.

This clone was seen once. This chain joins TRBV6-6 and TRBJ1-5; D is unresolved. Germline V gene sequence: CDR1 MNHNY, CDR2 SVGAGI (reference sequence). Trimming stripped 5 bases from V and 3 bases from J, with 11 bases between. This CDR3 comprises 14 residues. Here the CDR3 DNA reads TGTGCCAGCAGTGTCAACGGGCCCAATCAGCCCCAGCATTTT. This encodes CASSVNGPNQPQHF.

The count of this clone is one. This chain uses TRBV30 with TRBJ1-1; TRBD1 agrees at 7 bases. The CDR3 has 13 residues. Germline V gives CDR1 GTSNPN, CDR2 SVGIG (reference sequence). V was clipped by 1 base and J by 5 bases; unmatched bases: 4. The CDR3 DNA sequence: TGTGCCTGGAGTGCTGACAGGGATACTGAAGCTTTCTTT. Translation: CAWSADRDTEAFF.

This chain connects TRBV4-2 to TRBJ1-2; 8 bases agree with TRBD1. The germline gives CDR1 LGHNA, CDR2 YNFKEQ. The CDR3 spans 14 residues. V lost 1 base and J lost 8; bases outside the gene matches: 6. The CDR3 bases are TGTGCCAGCAGCCAAGGCGGACAGGGTTGGGGCTACACCTTC. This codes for CASSQGGQGWGYTF.

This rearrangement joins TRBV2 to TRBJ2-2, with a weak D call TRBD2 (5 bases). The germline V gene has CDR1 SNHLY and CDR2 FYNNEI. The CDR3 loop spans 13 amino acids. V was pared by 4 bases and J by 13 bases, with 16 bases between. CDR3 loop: CASSVRVPGWLFF. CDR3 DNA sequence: TGTGCCAGCAGTGTGCGGGTACCGGGTTGGCTGTTTTTT.

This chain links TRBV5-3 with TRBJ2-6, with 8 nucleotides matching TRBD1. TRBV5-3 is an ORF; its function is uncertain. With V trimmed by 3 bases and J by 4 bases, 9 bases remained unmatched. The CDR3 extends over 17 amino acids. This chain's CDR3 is CARSSSDRVAGANVLTF. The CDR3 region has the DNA TGTGCCAGAAGCTCCTCGGACAGGGTGGCAGGGGCCAACGTCCTGACTTTC.

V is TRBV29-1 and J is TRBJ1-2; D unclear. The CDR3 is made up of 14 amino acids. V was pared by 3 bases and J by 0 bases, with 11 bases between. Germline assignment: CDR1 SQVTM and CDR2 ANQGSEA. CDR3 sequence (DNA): TGCAGCGTTGAGTCCATCCTAACTAACTATGGCTACACCTTC. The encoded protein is CSVESILTNYGYTF.

CDR3 nucleotide sequence: TGCGCCAGCAGCTCCGAAGGTCTGGAAGCTTTCTTT. It codes for CASSSEGLEAFF. The gene calls are TRBV5-1 and TRBJ1-1; D ambiguous. CDR3 length: 12 amino acids. Germline V gene sequence: CDR1 SGHRS, CDR2 YFSETQ. Trimming cost V 3 bases and J 8 bases, with 11 bases left between them. Combining the CDR3 with reference TRBV5-1 and TRBJ1-1 gives the whole variable domain KAGVTQTPRYLIKTRGQQVTLSCSPISGHRSVSWYQQTPGQGLQFLFEYFSETQRNKGNFPGRFSGRQFSNSRSEMNVSTLELGDSALYLCASSSEGLEAFFGQGTRLTVV.

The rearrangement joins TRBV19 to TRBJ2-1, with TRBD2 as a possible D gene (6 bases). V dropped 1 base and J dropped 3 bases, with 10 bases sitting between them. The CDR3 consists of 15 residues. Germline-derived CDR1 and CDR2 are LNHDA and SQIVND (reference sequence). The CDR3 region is CASSIARGGYNEQFF. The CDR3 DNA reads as TGTGCCAGTAGTATAGCTCGGGGAGGCTACAATGAGCAGTTCTTC.